Listed here is a single TCR beta chain. The data originate from a study of blood T cell repertoires in COVID-19. The CDR3 runs to 21 residues. Using immunoSEQ multiplex PCR, the repertoire was profiled, and TCRdb retains in-frame clones only, with some absent. The table records about 180,000 clones, around 80% of them present only once. This clonotype was obtained from a man aged 55 to 69 who had been exposed to COVID-19. The chain has TRBV1 and TRBJ2-4; the DNA was not used to check the table's D call, TRBD2. TRBV1 is designated a pseudogene. The sequenced material came from PBMCs or T cells enriched from blood (not recorded which). The CDR3 nucleotides read TGCACCAGCAGCCAAGATAGAGTCCGGGAGCGGGGGCCATGTGTCAAAAACATTCAGTACTTC. It translates to CTSSQDRVRERGPCVKNIQYF.